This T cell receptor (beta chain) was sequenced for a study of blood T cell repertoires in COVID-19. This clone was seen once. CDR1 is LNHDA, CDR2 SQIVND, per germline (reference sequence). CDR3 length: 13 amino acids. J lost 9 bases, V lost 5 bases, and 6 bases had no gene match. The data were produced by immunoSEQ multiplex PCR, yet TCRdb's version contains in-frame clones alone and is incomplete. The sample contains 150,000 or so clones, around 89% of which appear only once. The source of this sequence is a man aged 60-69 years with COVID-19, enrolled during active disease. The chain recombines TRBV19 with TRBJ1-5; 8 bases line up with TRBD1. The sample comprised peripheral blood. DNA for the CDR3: TGTGCCAGTAGTCCTCAGGGGGCGAGGCCCCAGCATTTT. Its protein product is CASSPQGARPQHF.